The sequence of this T cell receptor beta chain was determined in a study of T-cell memory formation after mild COVID-19. Points from the study as a whole: There were some responding clones in pre-infection memory, which suggested that cross-reactive memory had joined. Clonal second-wave expansions that peaked on day 37 had unconfirmed SARS-CoV-2 specificity.

From 5'RACE with constant-segment primers came TCR alpha and TCR beta cDNA libraries that carried sample barcodes and UMIs. TCRdb reprocessed the 5' RACE reads with MiXCR, giving one entry per CDR3 protein. The sample gives approximately 450,000 distinct CDR3 sequences, 18% of which show up once; 9% to 15% is in the top ten. With regard to this clonotype: Its specificity is not known.

This CDR3 contains 13 residues. V was shortened by 4 bases and J by 9 bases, with 13 bases between the two germline ends. Germline V gene sequence: CDR1 SGDLS, CDR2 YYNGEE. The chain recombines TRBV9 with TRBJ2-2; tentatively, D is TRBD2 (6 bases). The clonotype comes from an adult woman who had mild COVID-19 (a few samples of this study predate the infection). Cell type and time point are not known. The sequencing sample was made of PBMCs or a T cell subset sorted from them (not recorded which). CDR3 bases: TGTGCCAGCAGCCCCCGGGGGATTTGGGAGCTGTTTTTT. This translates into CASSPRGIWELFF.